Following are 32 T cell receptor beta chains from one sample sequenced in a study of tumor-infiltrating lymphocytes in primary liver carcinoma. Unsorted whole blood supplied the RNA, and germline DNA was extracted too. Starting material of about 480 ng total RNA yielded TCR beta cDNA via a constant-region primer. ARM-PCR was slightly modified, and three nested multiplex PCR rounds with it gave rise to the TCR beta libraries. Primers for the first two PCR rounds were TRBV1-TRBV30 forward primers and a C-beta reverse primer (about 11 cycles per round). TCRdb reanalysed the multiplex PCR reads using MiXCR and keeps one entry per CDR3 protein. The repertoire holds 310,000 or so distinct CDR3 sequences, approximately 58% seen once, with about 18% in the top ten. The source material was peripheral blood. These TCRs come from a woman aged 30 to 39 with primary liver carcinoma and hepatitis B virus infection.

The rearrangement links TRBV11-2 to TRBJ2-1; TRBD2 is a possible D gene (5 bases). Germline V gene data show CDR1 as SGHAT and CDR2 as FQNNGV. Trimming removed 0 bases from V and 13 bases from J, with 16 bases in between. The CDR3 has 14 amino acids. This CDR3 is CASSLELRGNGQFF. The DNA for the CDR3 is TGTGCCAGCAGCTTAGAGCTGAGAGGGAATGGACAGTTCTTC.

The chain is built from TRBV11-2 and TRBJ1-3; 10 bases are shared with TRBD1. V lost 5 bases to trimming and J lost 5 bases; unmatched junction nucleotides: 6. The germline CDR1 and CDR2 sequences are SGHAT and FQNNGV. This CDR3 comprises 15 residues. The CDR3, as DNA: TGTGCCAGCAGCAGAGACAGGGGGCCGCGAAACACCATATATTTT. Translation gives CASSRDRGPRNTIYF.

V and J are TRBV28 and TRBJ1-1; D is ambiguous. The V end was cut by 3 bases, the J end by 1 base, with 9 bases between. Germline CDR1 MDHEN, CDR2 SYDVKM. The CDR3 runs 14 residues. In DNA form, the CDR3 reads TGTGCCAGCAGTTTGTCCAGAAAGAACACTGAAGCTTTCTTT. It codes for CASSLSRKNTEAFF.

This clonotype was recorded many times. CDR3 nucleotide sequence: TGTGCCAGCAGCTTTCTGGGACAGGGGAGGCGAGAGACCCAGTACTTC. This sequence encodes CASSFLGQGRRETQYF. V usage is TRBV11-2 and J usage is TRBJ2-5; 10 bases match TRBD1. Germline assignment: CDR1 SGHAT and CDR2 FQNNGV. CDR3 length equals 16 residues. V dropped 3 bases and J dropped 4; count of bases not matched to a gene: 8.

This clonotype has a count of ten or more. The rearrangement uses TRBV11-3 and TRBJ2-5; D uncertain. Germline V gene lookup returns CDR1 SGHNT and CDR2 YENEEA. V was cut by 1 base and J by 5 bases, with 5 bases left in between. The CDR3 runs 12 residues. Written as DNA, the CDR3 is TGTGCCAGCAGCTTAGTTGCCGAGACCCAGTACTTC. Translated: CASSLVAETQYF.

The chain joins TRBV12-3 or TRBV12-4 to TRBJ2-7; TRBD1 aligns across 9 bases. This CDR3 has 15 amino acids. J lost 0 bases, V lost 7 bases, and 7 bases had no gene match. The CDR3: CASKPGQGYSYEQYF. Here the CDR3 DNA reads TGTGCCAGCAAACCGGGACAGGGTTACTCCTACGAGCAGTACTTC.

Remarks on this clonotype: An end of the junction differs from the germline gene, which may be a read error. The chain recombines TRBV11-2 with TRBJ2-3; maybe TRBD2 (7 bases). Germline CDR1 is SGHAT and CDR2 is FQNNGV. CDR3 length: 14 residues. CDR3 in DNA: TGTGCCAACAGCCTAGGGGGTAGCGGGTATACGCAGTATTTT. This codes for CANSLGGSGYTQYF. Full variable domain (missing parts from reference TRBV11-2 and TRBJ2-3): EAGVAQSPRYKIIEKRQSVAFWCNPISGHATLYWYQQILGQGPKLLIQFQNNGVVDDSQLPKDRFSAERLKGVDSTLKIQPAKLEDSAVYLCANSLGGSGYTQYFGPGTRLTVL.

This chain connects TRBV6-1 to TRBJ2-5; 8 nucleotides match TRBD1. CDR3 length: 16 residues. V shed 1 base and J 5 bases; nucleotides not matched to a gene: 9. Germline loops: CDR1 MNHNS, CDR2 SASEGT. The CDR3 region has the DNA TGTGCCAGCAGTGAAGATGTGAGGACAGGGCTGGAGACCCAGTACTTC. Translated, it gives CASSEDVRTGLETQYF.

This chain connects TRBV5-1 to TRBJ2-2; D is unresolved. The CDR3 is 15 amino acids. V shed 3 bases and J shed 1 base, with 10 bases lying between them. Germline CDR1 and CDR2: SGHRS and YFSETQ. The DNA for the CDR3 is TGCGCCAGCAGCTCCAGCTGGGGGAACACCGGGGAGCTGTTTTTT. It yields the protein CASSSSWGNTGELFF. Full variable domain (missing parts from reference TRBV5-1 and TRBJ2-2): KAGVTQTPRYLIKTRGQQVTLSCSPISGHRSVSWYQQTPGQGLQFLFEYFSETQRNKGNFPGRFSGRQFSNSRSEMNVSTLELGDSALYLCASSSSWGNTGELFFGEGSRLTVL.

Worth noting for this clonotype: A much larger clone is a single base away; this may be a read error. The J gene is TRBJ1-1, the V gene TRBV6-2 or TRBV6-3, with D maybe TRBD1 (5 bases). Germline CDR1 and CDR2: MNHEY and SVGEGT. The V gene lost 5 bases and the J gene lost 12 bases, with 16 bases spanning the gap. CDR3 size: 12 residues. CDR3 in amino acids: CASSKQDSRTFF. The CDR3 DNA reads as TGTGCCAGCAGTAAACAGGACTCGAGGACTTTCTTT.

The chain joins TRBV5-4 to TRBJ2-7, with 8 bases lining up with TRBD1. Germline CDR1 is SGHNT and CDR2 is YYREEE (reference sequence). J lost 4 bases, V lost 4 bases, and 4 bases had no gene match. The CDR3 spans 13 residues. CDR3 in amino acids: CASSLNRGYEQYF. The CDR3 DNA reads TGTGCCAGCAGCCTCAACAGGGGGTACGAGCAGTACTTC.

This clonotype was seen a few times. The genes are TRBV12-3 or TRBV12-4 and TRBJ1-2; D is uncertain. Trimming took 4 bases from V and 8 from J, leaving 11 bases between them. CDR3 length: 12 amino acids. The CDR3 protein is CASSWTLTGYTF. CDR3 bases: TGTGCCAGCAGTTGGACCTTAACGGGCTACACCTTC.

The gene calls are TRBV29-1 and TRBJ2-7, with 7 bases matching TRBD1. Germline-derived CDR1 and CDR2 are SQVTM and ANQGSEA. The CDR3 has 13 residues. V was pared by 3 bases and J by 9 bases, with 11 bases of the junction left unmatched. The CDR3 region has the DNA TGCAGCGTTGAGAGGGGGCCGGGGCTCGGGCAGTACTTC. Translation gives CSVERGPGLGQYF.

Regarding this clonotype: A clone one base away is much larger, so this may be a read error. The chain carries TRBV6-5 and TRBJ2-7; 8 bases are a match to TRBD1. Germline CDR1 is MNHEY and CDR2 is SVGAGI. The CDR3 totals 17 residues. With V trimmed by 0 bases and J by 2 bases, 9 bases remained unmatched. The CDR3 DNA follows: TGTGCCAGCAGTTACTCGTGGTTTGGACAGGGTCCCTACGAGCAGTACTTC. As protein: CASSYSWFGQGPYEQYF.

V and J are TRBV6-5 and TRBJ2-1, with D perhaps matching TRBD2 (6 bases). The V gene lost 5 bases and the J gene lost 4 bases, with 18 bases spanning the gap. Germline CDR1 MNHEY, CDR2 SVGAGI. The CDR3 consists of 16 residues. DNA for the CDR3: TGTGCCAGCAGTGGGGACGGGACTTACTCTTACAATGAGCAGTTCTTC. Translated, it gives CASSGDGTYSYNEQFF.

A note on this clonotype: Being one base from a much bigger clone, this may be a read error. CDR3 DNA sequence: TGTGCCAGCAGCCAAGACTCGGTTGAAGTTTTCTTT. It yields the protein CASSQDSVEVFF. The chain couples TRBV4-2 to TRBJ1-1, with D hard to call. This CDR3 is built from 12 residues. Per germline, CDR1 LGHNA and CDR2 YNFKEQ.

Regarding this clonotype: This may arise from a read error, as a much more abundant clone is one base away. The rearrangement uses TRBV10-3 and TRBJ2-6; TRBD1 matches 9 bases. The CDR3 covers 13 residues. Trimming cost V 5 bases and J 9 bases; bases outside gene matches: 2. Germline V CDR1 and CDR2: ENHRY, SYGVKD. CDR3 amino acids: CAISRDRVNVLTF. In DNA, the CDR3 is TGTGCCATCAGTAGGGACAGGGTCAACGTCCTGACTTTC.

A word on this clonotype: At one of its ends the junction is not consistent with the germline gene, which may arise from a read error. This CDR3 is CANSLETPTRFSGELFF. The CDR3 coding sequence is TGTGCCAACAGCTTAGAAACCCCGACACGTTTTTCCGGGGAGCTGTTTTTT. V and J are TRBV11-1 and TRBJ2-2; D remains unclear. The CDR3 sequence is 17 residues long. CDR1 and CDR2 from the germline V gene are SGHAT and FQDESV (reference sequence).

The chain combines TRBV7-8 with TRBJ1-5, with TRBD1 matching 12 bases. With 3 bases clipped from V and 6 bases from J, the junction kept 6 bases outside the gene matches. CDR3 size: 16 residues. CDR1 and CDR2 (germline): SGHVS, FQNEAQ. This CDR3 is CASSLGQGAKAQPQHF. The CDR3 nucleotides read TGTGCCAGCAGCTTGGGACAGGGGGCGAAGGCTCAGCCCCAGCATTTT.

The rearrangement uses TRBV5-1 and TRBJ2-7, with 8 nucleotides matching TRBD2. CDR1 is SGHRS, CDR2 YFSETQ, per germline. With V trimmed by 4 bases and J by 2 bases, 8 bases remained unmatched. The CDR3 has 15 residues. CDR3 DNA: TGCGCCAGCAGCATAGCGGGAACGAGTCCCTACGAGCAGTACTTC. Amino acid sequence: CASSIAGTSPYEQYF.

The chain links TRBV23-1 to TRBJ2-5; D unresolved. TRBV23-1 is an ORF for which the function is uncertain. This CDR3 has 10 amino acids. Trimming removed 9 bases from V and 1 base from J, with 3 bases in between. CDR3 sequence (DNA): TGCGCCAGAACCCAAGAGACCCAGTACTTC. This encodes CARTQETQYF.

This clonotype was counted ten times or more. The rearrangement links TRBV6-1 to TRBJ2-7; the D gene could be TRBD1 or TRBD2 (5 bases each). This CDR3 comprises 15 residues. Germline V gene data show CDR1 as MNHNS and CDR2 as SASEGT. V was clipped by 6 bases and J by 1 base, with 16 bases between them. In nucleotides, the CDR3 is TGTGCCAGCAGGGACTTCGGGACCTCTTCCTACGAGCAGTACTTC. Residues: CASRDFGTSSYEQYF.

The J gene is TRBJ1-2, the V gene TRBV5-6; 9 bases map to TRBD1. Germline V gene lookup returns CDR1 SGHDT and CDR2 YYEEEE. With V trimmed by 3 bases and J by 5 bases, 5 bases remained unmatched. The CDR3 length is 14 residues. CDR3 sequence reads: CASSWKTGGYGYTF. For the CDR3, the DNA is TGTGCCAGCAGCTGGAAGACAGGGGGATATGGCTACACCTTC.

Details on this clonotype: A much larger clone lies a single base off, so this may be a read error. This rearrangement joins TRBV11-1 to TRBJ2-1; D not certain. The V gene's germline CDR1 is SGHAT and CDR2 FQDESV (reference sequence). This CDR3 region has 13 residues. CDR3 DNA sequence: TGTGCCAGCAGCTTAGCGCCCGGACCGACGCAGCTCTTC. Amino acids: CASSLAPGPTQLF.

This clonotype was seen many times. The chain links TRBV6-6 to TRBJ1-4, with a tentative D call TRBD1 (6 bases). The V gene lost 2 bases and the J gene lost 4 bases, with 17 bases spanning the gap. The CDR3 is 17 amino acids. The germline V gene encodes CDR1 MNHNY and CDR2 SVGAGI (reference sequence). Here the CDR3 DNA reads TGTGCCAGCAGTTACCGTACAGGCAGGGGACTTAATGAAAAACTGTTTTTT. As protein: CASSYRTGRGLNEKLFF.

The J gene is TRBJ2-7, the V gene TRBV6-1, with 7 nucleotides matching TRBD2. CDR3 size: 14 residues. The V and J ends lost 5 bases and 7 bases, in that order; junction bases with no gene match: 11. CDR1 is MNHNS, CDR2 SASEGT, per germline. The DNA of the CDR3 is TGTGCCAGCAGTTTAACTAGCGCTACTACGGAGCAGTACTTC. This translates into CASSLTSATTEQYF.

Of note for this clonotype: It may be a read error: a sequence one base away is much more abundant. The rearrangement links TRBV29-1 to TRBJ2-6; weak D call: TRBD2 (6 bases). The CDR3 consists of 13 residues. CDR1 and CDR2 (germline): SQVTM, ANQGSEA. In nucleotides, the CDR3 is TGCAGCGTTCGGGACTCTGAGGCCAACGTCCTGACTTTC. The encoded protein is CSVRDSEANVLTF.

As for this clonotype: This may arise from a read error, as a much more abundant clone is one base away. The V and J genes are TRBV4-1 and TRBJ1-2; weak D call: TRBD1 (5 bases). Trimming cost V 3 bases and J 2 bases, with 16 bases left between them. CDR3 length: 16 residues. In germline, CDR1 is MGHRA, CDR2 YSYEKL. In nucleotides, the CDR3 is TGCGCCAGCAGCCACCCTATGGAAGGGGTCAACTATGGCTACACCTTC. Amino acids: CASSHPMEGVNYGYTF.

Points on this clonotype: A much larger clone is a single base away; this may be a read error. The V call is TRBV6-2 or TRBV6-3, the J call TRBJ2-7, with D maybe TRBD1 (5 bases). CDR1 is MNHEY, CDR2 SVGEGT, per germline. This CDR3 comprises 15 residues. Trimming stripped 5 bases from V and 4 bases from J, with 18 bases between. The CDR3 DNA sequence: TGTGCCAGCAGTCCAGACAGCCTACATTGGTACGAGCAGTACTTC. Translation gives CASSPDSLHWYEQYF.

In regard to this clonotype: One end of the junction fails to match germline, which may point to a read error. The chain has TRBV29-1 and TRBJ2-7, with 9 positions matching TRBD1. Germline V gives CDR1 SQVTM, CDR2 ANQGSEA. The CDR3 length is 13 residues. The CDR3 DNA follows: TGCAGTGTTGTAGGCACAGGGGGCCTCGACCAGTACTTC. This encodes CSVVGTGGLDQYF.

This clonotype came up once. An end of the junction differs from the germline gene, which may be a read error. The chain uses TRBV6-5 and TRBJ2-7; the D gene is possibly TRBD2 (6 bases). The CDR3 contains 13 residues. Germline-derived CDR1 and CDR2 are MNHEY and SVGAGI. CDR3 protein: CAAYPGEGDEQYF. The CDR3 DNA follows: TGTGCCGCTTATCCGGGAGAGGGAGACGAGCAATACTTC.

This clonotype was recorded many times. The chain joins TRBV10-3 to TRBJ2-5; 13 bases align to TRBD2. The CDR3 covers 16 residues. Per the germline V gene, CDR1 is ENHRY and CDR2 is SYGVKD. V lost 4 bases and J lost 5; bases outside the gene matches: 7. CDR3 region: CAISGTSGRSGETQYF. CDR3 bases: TGTGCCATCAGTGGGACTAGCGGGAGATCCGGGGAGACCCAGTACTTC.